This section outlines one T cell receptor beta chain sequence together with its context. Original analysis: Estimated nucleated cell counts came from reference gene primer amplification. Clones were sequenced by immunoSEQ multiplex PCR, and TCRdb holds only the in-frame ones, with some missing. Clonal size and the V and J genes are those of that table, whereas D and trimming came from the DNA. The sample carries around 280,000 clones, about 90% recorded once. This sample is drawn from a study of blood T cell repertoires in COVID-19. Across the study: Material from acute and convalescent COVID-19 was sourced from the United States, Italy and Spain.

Participants came from fewer than 25 US areas, aged roughly 18 to 89 years. Cohorts were based on clinical histories the participants reported. This TCR was sampled from a woman between 18 and 29 years old with acute COVID-19. The sequencing input was PBMCs or T cells enriched from blood (not recorded which).

The CDR3 sequence: CASSDSPLLVDGYEQYF. In nucleotides, the CDR3 is TGTGCCAGCAGTGACTCGCCCCTCTTGGTAGATGGCTACGAGCAGTACTTC. V gene TRBV6-4 combines with J gene TRBJ2-7; no clear D. V was shortened by 0 bases and J by 3 bases, with 18 bases between the two germline ends. This CDR3 spans 17 amino acids. Germline lookup yields CDR1 MRHNA and CDR2 SNTAGT.